This TCR beta chain was retrieved from a study of blood T cell repertoires in COVID-19. Whole-study context: PBMCs, B-cell-depleted T cells, or T cells were the source of the cDNA or gDNA that made up the material.

Produced via immunoSEQ multiplex PCR; TCRdb's table is partial and in-frame only. In the table there are about 120,000 clones, around 76% of which are singletons. The CDR3 is 14 amino acids. The germline CDR1 and CDR2 sequences are SGHTA and FQGTGA. V was pared by 5 bases and J by 1 base, with 4 bases of the junction left unmatched. This clone turned up a few times. The sequence came from a man between 65 and 85 years old with acute or convalescent COVID-19. Sequenced input: peripheral blood. V and J are TRBV7-3 and TRBJ1-1; 7 positions agree with TRBD1. The CDR3 DNA follows: TGTGCCAGCAGCCAACAGGGGCCGAACACTGAAGCTTTCTTT. Translating gives CASSQQGPNTEAFF. Combining the CDR3 with reference TRBV7-3 and TRBJ1-1 gives the whole variable domain GAGVSQTPSNKVTEKGKYVELRCDPISGHTALYWYRQSLGQGPEFLIYFQGTGAADDSGLPNDRFFAVRPEGSVSTLKIQRTERGDSAVYLCASSQQGPNTEAFFGQGTRLTVV.